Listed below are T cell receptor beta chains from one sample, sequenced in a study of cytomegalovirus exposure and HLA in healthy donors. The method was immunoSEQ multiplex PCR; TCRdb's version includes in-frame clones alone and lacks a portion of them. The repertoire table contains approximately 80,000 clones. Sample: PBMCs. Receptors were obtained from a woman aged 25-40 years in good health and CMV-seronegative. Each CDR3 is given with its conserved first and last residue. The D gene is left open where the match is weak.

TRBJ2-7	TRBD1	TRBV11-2	TGTGCCAGCAGCTGGGGGCAGGGGGCTGCCTACGAGCAGTACTTC	CASSWGQGAAYEQYF
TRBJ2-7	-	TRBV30	TGTGCCGGGGGGGGCCCGAGGGGGACCCCCTACGAGCAGTACTTC	CAGGGPRGTPYEQYF
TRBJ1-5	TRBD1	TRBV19	TGTGCCACCGCTCCGACAGGGGATCAGCCCCAGCATTTT	CATAPTGDQPQHF
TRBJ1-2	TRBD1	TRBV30	TGTGCCTGGAGCCGGGACAGGGGCTCCTATGGCTACACCTTC	CAWSRDRGSYGYTF
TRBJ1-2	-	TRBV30	TGTGCCTGGAGTGCTGGACAGAGAGCTAACTATGGCTACACCTTC	CAWSAGQRANYGYTF
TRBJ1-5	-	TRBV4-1	TGCGCCAGCAGCCAAGTTGGAGCCAATCAGCCCCAGCATTTT	CASSQVGANQPQHF
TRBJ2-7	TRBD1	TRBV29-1	TGCAGCGCGAGTGGGCTATTCGGGACAGCGTCCTACGAGCAGTACTTC	CSASGLFGTASYEQYF
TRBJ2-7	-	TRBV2	TGTGCCAGCGGAGGGGTAGGTCTTATTAACGAGCAGTACTTC	CASGGVGLINEQYF
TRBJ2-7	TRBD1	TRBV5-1	TGCGCCAGCAGCTTGGACGGACAGGGGGCGGACGAGCAGTACTTC	CASSLDGQGADEQYF
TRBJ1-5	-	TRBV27	TGTGCCAGCCGGCCTGGACAGACCAGCAATCAGCCCCAGCATTTT	CASRPGQTSNQPQHF
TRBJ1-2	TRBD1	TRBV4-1	TGCGCCAGCAGCCCGACAGGGGGCAGCTATGGCTACACCTTC	CASSPTGGSYGYTF
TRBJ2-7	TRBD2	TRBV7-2	TGTGCCAGCAGCCGGACTAGCGGGATCTACGAGCAGTACTTC	CASSRTSGIYEQYF
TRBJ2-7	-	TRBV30	TGTGCCTGGACCCCCGCGGGGAGCTCCTACGAGCAGTACTTC	CAWTPAGSSYEQYF